The clone carrying this TCR beta chain was observed a handful of times. These data are taken from a study of human T cells and chemical hapten exposure. TCRdb redid the calling of the 5' RACE reads with MiXCR, one entry per CDR3 protein. The sample yields approximately 80,000 distinct CDR3 sequences, about 16% seen once. The CDR3 covers 14 residues. Germline CDR1 reads LNHDA; CDR2 reads SQIVND (reference sequence). V dropped 2 bases and J dropped 5 bases, with 10 bases sitting between them. Unfractionated whole blood was the source of the extracted total RNA. The receptor's source is a female donor in good health. The chain recombines TRBV19 with TRBJ2-1; no reliable D call. The CDR3 nucleotides are TGTGCCAGTAGTATATTAGGTGTAAACAATGAGCAGTTCTTC. This codes for CASSILGVNNEQFF. The variable domain in full, completed from reference TRBV19 and TRBJ2-1, reads DGGITQSPKYLFRKEGQNVTLSCEQNLNHDAMYWYRQDPGQGLRLIYYSQIVNDFQKGDIAEGYSVSREKKESFPLTVTSAQKNPTAFYLCASSILGVNNEQFFGPGTRLTVL.